The T cell receptor (beta chain) described here comes from a study of blood T cell repertoires in COVID-19. Using immunoSEQ multiplex PCR, the repertoire was profiled, and TCRdb retains in-frame clones only, with some absent. The table includes 71,000 or so clones, roughly four fifths detected once. Per the germline V gene, CDR1 is SNHLY and CDR2 is FYNNEI. Losses at the gene ends were 8 bases for V and 3 bases for J; bases not matched to a gene: 5. This CDR3 has 14 amino acids. The receptor was isolated from a man between 70 and 80 years old with acute or convalescent COVID-19. The chain couples TRBV2 to TRBJ2-1; 9 bases are shared with TRBD2. Sequencing used peripheral blood. The CDR3 nucleotides read TGTGCCAGCTGGGGACTAGCAGACTACAATGAGCAGTTCTTC. This gives the protein CASWGLADYNEQFF.